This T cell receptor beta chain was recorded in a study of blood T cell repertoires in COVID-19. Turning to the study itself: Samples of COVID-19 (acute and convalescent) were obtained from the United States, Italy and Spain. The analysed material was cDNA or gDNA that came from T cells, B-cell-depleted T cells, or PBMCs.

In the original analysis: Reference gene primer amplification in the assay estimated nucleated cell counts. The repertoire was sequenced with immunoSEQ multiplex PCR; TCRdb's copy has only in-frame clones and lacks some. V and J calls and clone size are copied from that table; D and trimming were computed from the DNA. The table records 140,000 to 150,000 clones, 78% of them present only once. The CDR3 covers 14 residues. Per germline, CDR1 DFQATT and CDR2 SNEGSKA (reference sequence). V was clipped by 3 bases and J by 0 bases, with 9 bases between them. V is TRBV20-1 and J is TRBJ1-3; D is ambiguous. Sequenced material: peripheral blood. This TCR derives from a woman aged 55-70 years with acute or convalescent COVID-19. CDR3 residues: CSASGQDSGNTIYF. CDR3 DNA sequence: TGCAGTGCTAGTGGCCAGGACTCTGGAAACACCATATATTTT.